This TCR beta chain is from a study of blood T cell repertoires in COVID-19 (TCRdb year 2020). In terms of the full investigation: The collaborator samples originated in the United States, Italy and Spain and spanned the acute and convalescent phases of COVID-19. Deeply sampled blood TCRbeta repertoires from subjects exposed to, actively infected with, or recovered from COVID-19 were included in the dataset. A de-identified subject ID, COVID-19 status, age in years and sex were almost always included in the sample metadata. Where available, HLA class I and class II types were taken from metadata supplied by the sample provider and were not determined by assay-based typing. The repertoires were released in a freely available public database meant as a resource for research on the immune response to SARS-CoV-2. The prospective study material was composed of cDNA or gDNA derived from T cells, B-cell-depleted T cells, or PBMCs. Samples came from the ongoing ImmuneRACE study (first 160 participants) plus 1,254 subjects from 6 global collaborators.

V and J are truncated by 5 bases and 6 bases respectively, leaving an intervening sequence of 8 bases. The CDR3 runs 12 amino acids, cysteine and phenylalanine included. This entry keeps only the CDR3 DNA: 36 bases, framed from base 1. CDR1 and CDR2, looked up from the germline V gene, are ENHRY and SYGVKD. The immunoSEQ Assay, a bias-controlled multiplex PCR, was used to amplify TCRbeta CDR3 regions from genomic DNA. In the original analysis: The number of nucleated cells in each sample was estimated from the amplification of reference gene primers within the assay. To quantify the absolute abundance of each unique TCRbeta CDR3 rearrangement, sequence reads were collapsed and filtered. For each sample, productive Simpson clonality was calculated as the square root of Simpson's diversity index across productive rearrangements. This immuneACCESS table, as held by TCRdb, lists in-frame sequences with V and J called but not all clones. Of the missing ones, under half trace to an unresolved V gene in checked studies; the others have no known cause. Clone size and V and J calls were adopted from that table, with D and trimming inferred from the DNA. The sample data list approximately 97,000 clones, and about nine tenths of these were observed just once. Together, the top ten hold 1.7% of the sample.

Of note for this clone: The clone's antigen remains unknown. Qualities for individual bases were not recorded, and no much larger clone is one base off.

The collaborating institutions used their own protocols to collect whole blood in K2EDTA tubes. For TCRbeta analysis, collaborator samples were shipped as frozen whole blood, as isolated PBMCs, or as DNA extracted from either sample type. General findings and caveats noted by the study authors: Clinical and demographic metadata were provided uncurated, with the amount varying by source and participant.

The sequence came from a man in his 60s with acute or convalescent COVID-19. The chain is made from TRBV10-3 and TRBJ2-1, and possibly TRBD1, on 5 matching bases. The sequenced material came from peripheral blood. The nucleotide sequence reads TGTGCCATCAGTCCTAGGGGCAATGAGCAGTTCTTC. It codes for CAISPRGNEQFF.